This passage covers 29 T cell receptor beta chains from one sample sequenced in a study of cytomegalovirus exposure and HLA in healthy donors. The PCR had 60 Vbeta and 13 Jbeta primers. Here immunoSEQ multiplex PCR was the method, and the copy in TCRdb shows in-frame clones only, minus some. The sample lists some 130,000 clones; approximately 74% were seen once. The source material was PBMCs. Receptors originate from a male donor in good health and CMV-seronegative.

The chain carries TRBV2 and TRBJ1-2, with 7 positions matching TRBD1. The length of the CDR3 is 13 residues. V shed 7 bases, J shed 4 bases, and the junction held 6 bases outside the gene matches. Per germline, CDR1 SNHLY and CDR2 FYNNEI. CDR3 amino acids: CASNEGTVYGYTF. Written as DNA, the CDR3 is TGTGCCAGCAATGAGGGGACAGTCTATGGCTACACCTTC. Based on the CDR3 plus reference TRBV2 and TRBJ1-2, the full variable domain is EPEVTQTPSHQVTQMGQEVILRCVPISNHLYFYWYRQILGQKVEFLVSFYNNEISEKSEIFDDQFSVERPDGSNFTLKIRSTKLEDSAMYFCASNEGTVYGYTFGSGTRLTVV.

J is TRBJ2-5 and V is TRBV30, with 9 bases that match TRBD1. This CDR3 comprises 15 residues. Trimming cost V 4 bases and J 3 bases; bases outside gene matches: 9. Germline CDR1 GTSNPN, CDR2 SVGIG (reference sequence). In DNA, the CDR3 is TGTGCCTGGACCAGGGACAGGGCGGGTGAAGAGACCCAGTACTTC. Translation gives CAWTRDRAGEETQYF.

This chain joins TRBV5-1 and TRBJ2-7, with TRBD2 matching 10 bases. The CDR3 sequence is 15 residues long. CDR1 and CDR2 (germline): SGHRS, YFSETQ. The trim removed 0 bases at V and 3 bases at J, leaving 3 bases unmatched. Here the CDR3 DNA reads TGCGCCAGCAGCTTGGAGCGGACTAGCGGCTACGAGCAGTACTTC. Protein sequence: CASSLERTSGYEQYF.

This clone has more than one count but fewer than ten. V and J are TRBV7-2 and TRBJ2-2; D unclear. Per the germline V gene, CDR1 is SGHTA and CDR2 is FQGNSA. The CDR3 is made up of 13 amino acids. Between the trimmed V and J ends, which lost 5 bases and 2 bases, there was a span of 6 bases. The CDR3 coding sequence is TGTGCCAGCAGCCCCCGTAACACCGGGGAGCTGTTTTTT. Translating it yields CASSPRNTGELFF. Filled out from reference TRBV7-2 and TRBJ2-2, the complete variable domain reads GAGVSQSPSNKVTEKGKDVELRCDPISGHTALYWYRQSLGQGLEFLIYFQGNSAPDKSGLPSDRFSAERTGGSVSTLTIQRTQQEDSAVYLCASSPRNTGELFFGEGSRLTVL.

J is TRBJ2-3 and V is TRBV6-4; 9 nucleotides agree with TRBD2. Germline loops: CDR1 MRHNA, CDR2 SNTAGT. This CDR3 spans 16 amino acids. V was clipped by 4 bases and J by 4 bases; unmatched bases: 9. For the CDR3, the DNA is TGTGCCAGCAGTGTGGATAGCGGGAGTTCGGCAGATACGCAGTATTTT. As protein: CASSVDSGSSADTQYF.

V usage is TRBV4-2 and J usage is TRBJ1-3; D is unclear. V shed 0 bases and J shed 3 bases, with 15 bases lying between them. The CDR3 is 17 residues long. The germline CDR1 and CDR2 sequences are LGHNA and YNFKEQ. Here the CDR3 DNA reads TGTGCCAGCAGCCAAGATTTTCATTCATCCCATGGAAACACCATATATTTT. Translated: CASSQDFHSSHGNTIYF.

The genes are TRBV15 and TRBJ2-4; 10 nucleotides match TRBD2. The CDR3 sequence is 15 residues long. V lost 1 base and J lost 9; bases outside the gene matches: 6. Germline loops: CDR1 LNHNV, CDR2 YYDKDF (reference sequence). CDR3 loop: CATSRAPGLASIQYF. For the CDR3, the DNA is TGTGCCACCAGCAGAGCCCCGGGACTAGCGTCCATTCAGTACTTC.

This rearrangement joins TRBV5-1 to TRBJ2-3; D not certain. This CDR3 comprises 16 residues. Germline CDR1 reads SGHRS; CDR2 reads YFSETQ. The V gene lost 4 bases and the J gene lost 0 bases, with 15 bases spanning the gap. The CDR3 sequence: CASSPMTPSSTDTQYF. The CDR3 nucleotides read TGCGCCAGCAGCCCGATGACTCCTTCTAGCACAGATACGCAGTATTTT.

This clone was found once. The V call is TRBV10-2, the J call TRBJ1-1; TRBD1 aligns across 9 bases. The germline gives CDR1 WSHSY, CDR2 SAAADI. The junction had 8 bases not matched to a gene; V was cut back by 6 bases and J by 0 bases. The CDR3 sequence is 16 residues long. CDR3 protein: CASRSGTGRLNTEAFF. As DNA, the CDR3 is TGCGCCAGCAGAAGCGGGACAGGGCGTTTGAACACTGAAGCTTTCTTT.

The table lists this clone with a few counts. The chain recombines TRBV5-6 with TRBJ1-3; unclear D gene. The V end lost 4 bases, the J end lost 0 bases, and 11 bases lay between the germline ends. The CDR3 runs to 15 residues. Germline loops: CDR1 SGHDT, CDR2 YYEEEE. CDR3 region: CASSLARISGNTIYF. The CDR3, as DNA: TGTGCCAGCAGCCTGGCGCGGATCTCTGGAAACACCATATATTTT.

Only one count was recorded for this clone. The V and J genes are TRBV5-1 and TRBJ2-7; 8 bases agree with TRBD1. V gave up 4 bases and J gave up 2 bases; unmatched junction bases: 8. Germline V gene data show CDR1 as SGHRS and CDR2 as YFSETQ. The CDR3 contains 15 residues. The CDR3 is CASSPQTGAAYEQYF. The CDR3 DNA sequence: TGCGCCAGCAGCCCCCAGACAGGGGCGGCCTACGAGCAGTACTTC.

The chain employs TRBV7-2 and TRBJ2-2; D not certain. CDR3 length: 12 amino acids. Trimming cost V 4 bases and J 8 bases, with 8 bases left between them. Germline V CDR1 and CDR2: SGHTA, FQGNSA. In DNA, the CDR3 is TGTGCCAGCAGCTCTCCCCCGGGGGAGCTGTTTTTT. Translated, it gives CASSSPPGELFF.

This chain uses TRBV7-9 with TRBJ2-5, with TRBD1 matching 7 bases. V shed 2 bases and J 7 bases; nucleotides not matched to a gene: 13. The germline V gene encodes CDR1 SEHNR and CDR2 FQNEAQ (reference sequence). CDR3 length: 16 amino acids. CDR3 bases: TGTGCCAGCAGCTTACTCGGGACAGAGGGGGCTGGGACCCAGTACTTC. Translated, it gives CASSLLGTEGAGTQYF.

This chain connects TRBV30 to TRBJ1-1; TRBD1 agrees at 7 bases. The CDR3 length is 13 residues. Germline CDR1 reads GTSNPN; CDR2 reads SVGIG (reference sequence). After removal of 2 bases from V and 5 bases from J, the junction contained 5 bases not matched to a gene. Here the CDR3 DNA reads TGTGCCTGGAGTAGGGGGCTGGGGACTGAAGCTTTCTTT. It codes for CAWSRGLGTEAFF.

The chain joins TRBV30 to TRBJ2-1; a possible D gene is TRBD2 (5 bases). V lost 3 bases to trimming and J lost 0 bases, with 12 bases between them. The CDR3 is 15 amino acids. Germline CDR1 GTSNPN, CDR2 SVGIG (reference sequence). CDR3 sequence reads: CAWRGGTSSYNEQFF. The CDR3 DNA sequence: TGTGCCTGGAGGGGCGGAACTAGCTCCTACAATGAGCAGTTCTTC. The variable domain in full, with the rest retrieved from reference TRBV30 and TRBJ2-1, is SQTIHQWPATLVQPVGSPLSLECTVEGTSNPNLYWYRQAAGRGLQLLFYSVGIGQISSEVPQNLSASRPQDRQFILSSKKLLLSDSGFYLCAWRGGTSSYNEQFFGPGTRLTVL.

The chain couples TRBV5-1 to TRBJ2-5; 8 bases map to TRBD2. The DNA end lines up better with TRBJ2-7; the J call may be wrong. The germline V gene has CDR1 SGHRS and CDR2 YFSETQ. This CDR3 region has 14 residues. The DNA for the CDR3 is TGCGCCAGCAGCTTGACTAGCGGTCTCTACGAGCAGTACTTC. Translated: CASSLTSGLYEQYF.

The rearrangement joins TRBV5-1 to TRBJ2-2, with 7 bases identical to TRBD1. J lost 3 bases, V lost 5 bases, and 4 bases had no gene match. CDR1 is SGHRS and CDR2 is YFSETQ in the germline V gene. The length of the CDR3 is 14 residues. CDR3 coding DNA: TGCGCCAGCAGAGGCCAGGGGGACACCGGGGAGCTGTTTTTT. It yields the protein CASRGQGDTGELFF.

V gene TRBV4-3 combines with J gene TRBJ2-2, with 8 bases fitting TRBD1. The CDR3 has 17 amino acids. Germline V lookup: CDR1 LGHNA, CDR2 YSLEER. The V and J ends lost 4 bases and 4 bases, in that order; junction bases with no gene match: 11. The CDR3 DNA reads TGCGCCAGCAGCCGAAGGCCAGGGGGCTATGGCACCGGGGAGCTGTTTTTT. Protein sequence: CASSRRPGGYGTGELFF.

This rearrangement joins TRBV18 to TRBJ1-1, with TRBD1 matching 9 bases. The J segment lost 4 bases and the V segment lost 3 bases, leaving 3 bases of the junction unmatched. CDR3 size: 14 residues. The germline V gene encodes CDR1 KGHSH and CDR2 LQKENI. The CDR3 sequence: CASSPRQGGTEAFF. Here the CDR3 DNA reads TGTGCCAGCTCACCTCGACAGGGGGGCACTGAAGCTTTCTTT.

The chain links TRBV2 to TRBJ2-5; TRBD1 agrees at 10 bases. This CDR3 contains 14 residues. CDR1 is SNHLY and CDR2 is FYNNEI in the germline V gene. V was pared by 6 bases and J by 6 bases, with 7 bases of the junction left unmatched. The CDR3 DNA reads TGTGCCAGCAGACAGACAGGGGGCGCGAAGACCCAGTACTTC. The encoded protein is CASRQTGGAKTQYF. The variable domain in full, completed from reference TRBV2 and TRBJ2-5, reads EPEVTQTPSHQVTQMGQEVILRCVPISNHLYFYWYRQILGQKVEFLVSFYNNEISEKSEIFDDQFSVERPDGSNFTLKIRSTKLEDSAMYFCASRQTGGAKTQYFGPGTRLLVL.

This chain links TRBV27 with TRBJ2-1, with 8 bases lining up with TRBD1. CDR3 size: 17 residues. Germline V gene sequence: CDR1 MNHEY, CDR2 SMNVEV (reference sequence). The trim removed 3 bases at V and 2 bases at J, leaving 9 bases unmatched. DNA of the CDR3: TGTGCCAGCAGTTTCCCGCCCCCGGGACAGGCCTACAATGAGCAGTTCTTC. It specifies CASSFPPPGQAYNEQFF.

This chain joins TRBV9 and TRBJ2-7; 10 bases fit TRBD2. CDR3 length: 15 residues. Losses at the gene ends were 0 bases for V and 7 bases for J; bases not matched to a gene: 7. Looked up from germline, CDR1 is SGDLS and CDR2 is YYNGEE. CDR3 in DNA: TGTGCCAGCAGCGTAGAGGTAGCGGGGGGTTCAGAGCAGTACTTC. Protein: CASSVEVAGGSEQYF.

The CDR3 sequence is CASSSGQEINYGYTF. The CDR3 DNA sequence: TGTGCCAGCAGCTCTGGACAGGAGATTAACTATGGCTACACCTTC. The chain has TRBV7-9 and TRBJ1-2; 7 bases line up with TRBD1. The length of the CDR3 is 15 residues. With V trimmed by 4 bases and J by 1 base, 6 bases remained unmatched. Per the germline V gene, CDR1 is SEHNR and CDR2 is FQNEAQ (reference sequence).

The CDR3 DNA is TGTGCCAGCAGTTACTCGGTTACAGAGACCTACGAGCAGTACTTC. It specifies CASSYSVTETYEQYF. This chain joins TRBV6-5 and TRBJ2-7; D unclear. The V end was cut by 0 bases, the J end by 2 bases, with 11 bases between. From germline, CDR1 is MNHEY and CDR2 SVGAGI. This CDR3 has 15 residues.

This clone has just a few counts. This chain links TRBV10-3 with TRBJ1-2; D possibly corresponds to TRBD1 (5 bases). In germline, CDR1 is ENHRY, CDR2 SYGVKD. The CDR3 loop spans 13 amino acids. Deletions cut 2 bases from V and 7 bases from J, with 11 bases between. CDR3 loop: CAISELNQGGYTF. Written as DNA, the CDR3 is TGTGCCATCAGTGAGCTTAATCAGGGTGGCTACACCTTC.

In regard to this clone: A read error may account for a junction end that differs from germline. The chain uses TRBV11-2 and TRBJ1-4, with 8 nucleotides matching TRBD1. The length of the CDR3 is 15 residues. Germline V CDR1 and CDR2: SGHAT, FQNNGV. In nucleotides, the CDR3 is TGTGCCAGCAGCTTAGATAGGACAGGGAATGAAAAGCTGTTTTTT. Amino acid sequence: CASSLDRTGNEKLFF.

The gene calls are TRBV18 and TRBJ2-5; 10 nucleotides match TRBD1. The CDR3 covers 17 residues. Germline V lookup: CDR1 KGHSH, CDR2 LQKENI. V was clipped by 6 bases and J by 4 bases; unmatched bases: 14. The CDR3 protein is CASSRRTGDRGGETQYF. Here the CDR3 DNA reads TGTGCCAGCTCCCGGCGGACCGGGGACAGGGGTGGAGAGACCCAGTACTTC. The full variable domain, completed using reference TRBV18 and TRBJ2-5, is NAGVMQNPRHLVRRRGQEARLRCSPMKGHSHVYWYRQLPEEGLKFMVYLQKENIIDESGMPKERFSAEFPKEGPSILRIQQVVRGDSAAYFCASSRRTGDRGGETQYFGPGTRLLVL.

This clone was recorded a few times. The chain joins TRBV7-8 to TRBJ1-1, with no clear D. V was pared by 0 bases and J by 1 base, with 9 bases between. CDR1 and CDR2 from the germline V gene are SGHVS and FQNEAQ. The CDR3 extends over 15 amino acids. Here the CDR3 reads CASSLAWSSNTEAFF. The CDR3 coding sequence is TGTGCCAGCAGCTTAGCCTGGAGCTCGAACACTGAAGCTTTCTTT.

The chain uses TRBV10-3 and TRBJ1-5; D not certain. V was cut by 0 bases and J by 4 bases, with 10 bases left in between. Germline V lookup: CDR1 ENHRY, CDR2 SYGVKD. The CDR3 totals 15 residues. The CDR3 DNA reads as TGTGCCATCAGTGAGTCAGTTTTACAGAATCAGCCCCAGCATTTT. Translating it yields CAISESVLQNQPQHF.